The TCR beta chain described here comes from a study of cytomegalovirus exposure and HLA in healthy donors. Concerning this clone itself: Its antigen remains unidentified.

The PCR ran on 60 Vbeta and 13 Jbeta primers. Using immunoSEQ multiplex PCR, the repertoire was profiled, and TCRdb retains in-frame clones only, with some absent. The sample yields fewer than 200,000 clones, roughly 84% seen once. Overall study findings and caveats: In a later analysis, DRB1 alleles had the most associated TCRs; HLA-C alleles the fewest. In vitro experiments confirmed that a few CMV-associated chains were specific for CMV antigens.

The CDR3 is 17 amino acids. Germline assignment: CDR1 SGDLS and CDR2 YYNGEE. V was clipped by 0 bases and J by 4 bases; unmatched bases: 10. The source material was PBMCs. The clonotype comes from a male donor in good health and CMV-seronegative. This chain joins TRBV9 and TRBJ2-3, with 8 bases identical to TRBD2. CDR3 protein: CASSVDPTGGLADTQYF. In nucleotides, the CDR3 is TGTGCCAGCAGCGTAGACCCCACGGGAGGGTTAGCAGATACGCAGTATTTT.